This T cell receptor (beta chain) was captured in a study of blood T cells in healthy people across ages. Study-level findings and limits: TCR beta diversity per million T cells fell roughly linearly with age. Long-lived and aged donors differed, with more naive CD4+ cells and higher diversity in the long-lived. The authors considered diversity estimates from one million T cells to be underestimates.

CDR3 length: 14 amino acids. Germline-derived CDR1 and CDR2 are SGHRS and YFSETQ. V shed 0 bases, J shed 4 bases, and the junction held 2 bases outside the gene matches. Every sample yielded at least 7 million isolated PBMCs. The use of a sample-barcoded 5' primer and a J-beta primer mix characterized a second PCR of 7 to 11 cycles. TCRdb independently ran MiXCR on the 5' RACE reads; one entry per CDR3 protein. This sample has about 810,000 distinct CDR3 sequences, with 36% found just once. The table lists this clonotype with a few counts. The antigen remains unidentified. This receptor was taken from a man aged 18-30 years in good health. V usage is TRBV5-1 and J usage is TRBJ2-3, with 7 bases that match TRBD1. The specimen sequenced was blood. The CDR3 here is CASSLEGAADTQYF. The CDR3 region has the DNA TGCGCCAGCAGCTTGGAGGGGGCCGCAGATACGCAGTATTTT. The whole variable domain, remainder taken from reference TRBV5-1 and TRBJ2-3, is KAGVTQTPRYLIKTRGQQVTLSCSPISGHRSVSWYQQTPGQGLQFLFEYFSETQRNKGNFPGRFSGRQFSNSRSEMNVSTLELGDSALYLCASSLEGAADTQYFGPGTRLTVL.